A selection of T cell receptor beta chains follows, all from one sample in a study of cytomegalovirus exposure and HLA in healthy donors. Here immunoSEQ multiplex PCR was the method, and the copy in TCRdb shows in-frame clones only, minus some. The sample contains some 150,000 clones, roughly 80% of which appear only once. Sample: PBMCs. The receptors shown here come from a man in his forties in good health and CMV-seronegative. The CDR3 runs from the conserved cysteine through the conserved F or W. Each record gives: V gene, D gene, clone size, J gene, CDR3 protein, CDR3 DNA. D genes are given only for firm matches. A row's size may be missing; if present it is once, few, many or a size class.

>TRBV2|.|.|TRBJ1-5
CASSGMGSGQPQHF
TGTGCCAGCAGTGGTATGGGCTCCGGTCAGCCCCAGCATTTT
>TRBV7-9|.|once|TRBJ1-4
CASSLPFGGGEANEKLFF
TGTGCCAGCAGCTTGCCCTTTGGGGGGGGAGAGGCTAATGAAAAACTGTTTTTT
>TRBV6-1|.|few|TRBJ1-4
CASLGGAGEKLFF
TGTGCCAGCCTCGGGGGTGCGGGGGAAAAACTGTTTTTT
>TRBV10-3|TRBD2|.|TRBJ2-7
CAISSRLAGAYEQYF
TGTGCCATCAGTTCCAGACTAGCGGGCGCTTACGAGCAGTACTTC
>TRBV18|TRBD1|.|TRBJ2-1
CASSPREGQGYNEQFF
TGTGCCAGCTCACCAAGAGAGGGACAGGGCTACAATGAGCAGTTCTTC
>TRBV4-1|.|.|TRBJ2-3
CASSQGVGTDTQYF
TGCGCCAGCAGCCAAGGAGTCGGCACAGATACGCAGTATTTT
>TRBV28|TRBD1|.|TRBJ2-7
CASSPPGQGTYEQYF
TGTGCCAGCAGTCCTCCGGGACAGGGTACCTACGAGCAGTACTTC
>TRBV5-1|.|.|TRBJ2-3
CASSLMSLDTQYF
TGCGCCAGCAGCTTGATGTCCTTAGATACGCAGTATTTT
>TRBV21-1|.|.|TRBJ2-7
CASSKSSPGGWGYEQYF
TGTGCCAGCAGCAAATCTAGCCCGGGGGGTTGGGGCTACGAGCAGTACTTC
>TRBV6-5|.|few|TRBJ1-3
CASSYGRSAGNTIYF
TGTGCCAGCAGTTACGGCAGGTCGGCTGGAAACACCATATATTTT
>TRBV5-6|TRBD1|.|TRBJ1-2
CASSRRDRAVYGYTF
TGTGCCAGCAGCAGGCGGGACAGGGCAGTATATGGCTACACCTTC
>TRBV28|.|once|TRBJ2-7
CAARAGQIYEQYF
TGTGCCGCAAGGGCGGGACAGATTTACGAGCAGTACTTC
>TRBV5-1|.|few|TRBJ1-6
CASSLSGLDYNSPLHF
TGCGCCAGCAGCTTATCAGGGCTTGACTATAATTCACCCCTCCACTTT
>TRBV10-3|TRBD2|.|TRBJ2-3
CAIRTGTSGTDTQYF
TGTGCCATCAGGACCGGGACTAGCGGCACAGATACGCAGTATTTT
>TRBV7-4|.|once|TRBJ2-7
CASRHRDTLYEQYF
TGTGCCAGCAGACACCGGGACACCCTCTACGAGCAGTACTTC
>TRBV9|.|few|TRBJ1-4
CASSPGLGEKLFF
TGTGCCAGCAGCCCAGGGTTAGGGGAAAAACTGTTTTTT
>TRBV20-1|.|.|TRBJ2-3
CSARGENTQYF
TGCAGTGCCAGAGGCGAGAATACGCAGTATTTT
>TRBV11-2|.|.|TRBJ2-2
CASSSFPQGLTGELFF
TGTGCCAGCAGCAGTTTTCCCCAGGGCCTCACCGGGGAGCTGTTTTTT
>TRBV7-6|.|.|TRBJ2-5
CASSRGGPETQYF
TGTGCCAGCAGCCGCGGGGGCCCTGAGACCCAGTACTTC
>TRBV18|TRBD2|few|TRBJ2-5
CASSPVAGVETQYF
TGTGCCAGCTCCCCCGTAGCGGGGGTAGAGACCCAGTACTTC
>TRBV27|.|.|TRBJ2-2
CASSFFTGELFF
TGTGCCAGCAGTTTCTTCACCGGGGAGCTGTTTTTT
>TRBV7-9|.|.|TRBJ1-3
CSSSQSLPGSGNTIYF
TGTTCCAGCAGCCAATCGCTCCCCGGTTCTGGAAACACCATATATTTT
>TRBV29-1|.|few|TRBJ1-1
CSVEDQGNTEAFF
TGCAGCGTTGAAGATCAGGGGAACACTGAAGCTTTCTTT
>TRBV30|TRBD1|.|TRBJ1-2
CAWSVGTGTRGYTF
TGTGCCTGGAGTGTTGGGACAGGGACTCGTGGCTACACCTTC
>TRBV6-6|.|.|TRBJ1-5
CASSSYSPSNQPQHF
TGTGCCAGCAGTTCTTATTCCCCCAGCAATCAGCCCCAGCATTTT
>TRBV6-1|.|.|TRBJ1-6
CASSPWTTNSPLHF
TGTGCCAGCAGCCCCTGGACAACGAATTCACCCCTCCACTTT
>TRBV9|.|.|TRBJ1-2
CASSARGSYGYTF
TGTGCCAGCAGCGCCCGAGGGAGCTATGGCTACACCTTC
>TRBV14|.|.|TRBJ2-7
CASSQDTGFWYEQYF
TGTGCCAGCAGCCAGGATACAGGGTTCTGGTACGAGCAGTACTTC
>TRBV5-8|.|.|TRBJ2-7
CASSPRERDYEQYF
TGTGCCAGCAGCCCGCGGGAAAGGGACTACGAGCAGTACTTC
>TRBV27|.|.|TRBJ1-6
CASSLKEAGNSPLHF
TGTGCCAGCAGTTTAAAGGAGGCTGGGAATTCACCCCTCCACTTT
>TRBV4-1|.|.|TRBJ1-1
CASSHVGRNTEAFF
TGCGCCAGCAGCCACGTGGGCCGGAACACTGAAGCTTTCTTT
>TRBV5-6|TRBD2|.|TRBJ2-3
CASSLVTSGTRTDTQYF
TGTGCCAGCAGCTTGGTTACTAGCGGGACTCGCACAGATACGCAGTATTTT
>TRBV9|.|.|TRBJ1-2
CASSPLGRGSGGYTF
TGTGCCAGCAGCCCCCTGGGGAGGGGATCTGGAGGCTACACCTTC
>TRBV9|.|.|TRBJ2-5
CASSVEGGLPSRTQYF
TGTGCCAGCAGCGTAGAAGGTGGACTTCCCTCTAGGACCCAGTACTTC
>TRBV2|.|.|TRBJ1-5
CASSERTGDQPQHF
TGTGCCAGCAGTGAACGAACGGGGGATCAGCCCCAGCATTTT
>TRBV4-2|.|.|TRBJ2-7
CASSQALGTQAIYEQYF
TGTGCCAGCAGCCAAGCGTTGGGCACTCAGGCCATCTACGAGCAGTACTTC
>TRBV28|.|.|TRBJ2-2
CASSPYHRSGELFF
TGTGCCAGCAGTCCCTACCACCGCTCCGGGGAGCTGTTTTTT
>TRBV9|TRBD1|.|TRBJ2-1
CASTGGQGNNEQFF
TGTGCCAGCACAGGGGGACAGGGTAACAATGAGCAGTTCTTC